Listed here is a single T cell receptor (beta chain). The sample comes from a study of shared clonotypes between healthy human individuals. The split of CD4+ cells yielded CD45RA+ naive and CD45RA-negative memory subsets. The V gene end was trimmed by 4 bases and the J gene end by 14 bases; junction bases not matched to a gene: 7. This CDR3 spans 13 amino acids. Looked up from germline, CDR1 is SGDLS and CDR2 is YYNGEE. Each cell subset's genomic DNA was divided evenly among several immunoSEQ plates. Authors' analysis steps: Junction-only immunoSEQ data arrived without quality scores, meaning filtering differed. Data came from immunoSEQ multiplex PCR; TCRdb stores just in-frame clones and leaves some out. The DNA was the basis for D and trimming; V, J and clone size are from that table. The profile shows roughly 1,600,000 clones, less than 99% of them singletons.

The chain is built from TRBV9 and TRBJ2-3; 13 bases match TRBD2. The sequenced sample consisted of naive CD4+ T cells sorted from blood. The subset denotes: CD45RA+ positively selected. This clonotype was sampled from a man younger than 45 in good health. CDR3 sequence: CASSTRTSGSTYF. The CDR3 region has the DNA TGTGCCAGCAGCACCCGGACTAGCGGGAGTACGTATTTT. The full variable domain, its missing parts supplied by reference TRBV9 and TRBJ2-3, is DSGVTQTPKHLITATGQRVTLRCSPRSGDLSVYWYQQSLDQGLQFLIQYYNGEERAKGNILERFSAQQFPDLHSELNLSSLELGDSALYFCASSTRTSGSTYFGPGTRLTVL.